This T cell receptor beta chain was documented in a study of OX40 agonist ivuxolimab in advanced cancers. In the study overall: Three patients, one with hepatocellular carcinoma and two with cutaneous melanoma, responded partially. Broader study findings: At doses 0.1 to 3.0 mg/kg, CD4+ and CD8+ clones expanded.

Exclusion of a patient followed from autoimmune disease history or systemic immunosuppression. A note on this clone: Antigen unknown.

This CDR3 has 16 residues. The V gene's germline CDR1 is SGHRS and CDR2 YFSETQ. Trimming took 4 bases from V and 4 from J, leaving 15 bases between them. The assay was immunoSEQ multiplex PCR, and TCRdb's table has in-frame clones only and misses some. The sample has over 60,000 clones, around 82% seen once; the top ten hold about 2.1%. This chain connects TRBV5-1 to TRBJ2-6; D could derive from TRBD1 or TRBD2 (6 bases each). Specimen: CD4+ or CD8+ T cells sorted from blood, collected in a trial of the OX40 agonist ivuxolimab. The receptor's source is an adult with an advanced solid tumor such as melanoma, head and neck, liver or kidney cancer. CDR3 nucleotide sequence: TGCGCCAGCAGCCCGTTAGGGGGGCAAGGGGCCAACGTCCTGACTTTC. Protein sequence: CASSPLGGQGANVLTF.